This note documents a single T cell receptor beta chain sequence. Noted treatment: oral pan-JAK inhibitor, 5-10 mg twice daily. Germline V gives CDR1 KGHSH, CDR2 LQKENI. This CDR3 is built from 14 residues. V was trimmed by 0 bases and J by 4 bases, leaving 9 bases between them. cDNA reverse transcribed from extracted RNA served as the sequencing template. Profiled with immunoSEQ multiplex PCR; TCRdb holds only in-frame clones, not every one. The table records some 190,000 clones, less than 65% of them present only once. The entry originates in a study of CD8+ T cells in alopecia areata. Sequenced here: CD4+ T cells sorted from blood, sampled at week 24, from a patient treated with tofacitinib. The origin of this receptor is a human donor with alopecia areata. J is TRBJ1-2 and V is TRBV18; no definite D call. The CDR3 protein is CASSPPVESYGYTF. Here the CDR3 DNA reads TGTGCCAGCTCACCACCGGTTGAAAGCTATGGCTACACCTTC.